This TCR beta chain was observed in a study of OX40 agonist ivuxolimab in advanced cancers. Note on this clone: Antigen unknown.

Assay used: immunoSEQ multiplex PCR; TCRdb lists only in-frame clones, some missing. Here the sample spans more than 95,000 clones, 85% to 95% being singletons. Study-wide points: Partial responders receiving 0.1-3.0 mg/kg showed among the lowest clonal expansion. CD4+ T cells averaged fewer expanded clones than CD8+ T cells.

This clonotype was obtained from an adult with an advanced solid tumor such as melanoma, head and neck, liver or kidney cancer. The specimen comprised CD4+ or CD8+ T cells sorted from blood, sampled in a trial of the OX40 agonist ivuxolimab.

Written as DNA, the CDR3 is TGTGCCAGCAGTGAGCGGGGGCGTTTAGGGTACGAGCAGTACTTC. Translating it yields CASSERGRLGYEQYF. V and J are TRBV2 and TRBJ2-7, with D tentatively TRBD2 (7 bases). The V gene's germline CDR1 is SNHLY and CDR2 FYNNEI. CDR3 length: 15 amino acids. V dropped 3 bases and J dropped 4 bases, with 16 bases sitting between them.